This entry lists 8 T cell receptor beta chains sequenced from one sample in a study of T cell responses to AZD1222 COVID-19 vaccine (dated by TCRdb to the early 2020s). Receptor libraries were prepared by the immunoSEQ multiplex PCR assay. TCRdb obtained this table from immuneACCESS and retained in-frame rearrangements with V and J assigned. These tables miss some clones; where compared with another copy, unresolved V genes account for less than half of the shortfall, and the remainder is unexplained. This sample is represented by roughly 120,000 clones; 80% to 90% of them were singletons. Of the sample, approximately 1.7% falls within the top ten clones. The time point label here, explained by the study, means: baseline before first vaccination. The sequenced sample was peripheral blood, obtained on day 0 of AZD1222 vaccination. These receptors were obtained from an adult in good health.

The chain recombines TRBV30 with TRBJ1-2, with D possibly matching TRBD1 (5 bases). Between the trimmed V and J ends, which lost 0 bases and 8 bases, there was a span of 19 bases. Germline lookup yields CDR1 GTSNPN and CDR2 SVGIG (reference sequence). The CDR3 runs to 15 residues. The CDR3 DNA is TGTGCCTGGAGTGTCGACAGTATAGGGGCAGAGGGCTACACCTTC. Translating gives CAWSVDSIGAEGYTF.

The rearrangement joins TRBV6-5 to TRBJ2-3; D tentatively reads TRBD1 or TRBD2 (5 bases each). The CDR3 runs to 14 residues. Between the trimmed V and J ends, which lost 6 bases and 0 bases, there was a span of 10 bases. CDR1 is MNHEY, CDR2 SVGAGI, per germline. The CDR3 here is CASRTWDSTDTQYF. In DNA, the CDR3 is TGTGCCAGCAGGACCTGGGACAGCACAGATACGCAGTATTTT.

This clone appeared once. The gene calls are TRBV4-1 and TRBJ2-6, with D perhaps TRBD1 or TRBD2 (5 bases each). CDR1 is MGHRA and CDR2 is YSYEKL in the germline V gene. This CDR3 is 16 amino acids long. The V end lost 1 base, the J end lost 7 bases, and 14 bases lay between the germline ends. The CDR3 nucleotides are TGCGCCAGCAGCCAAGGAGGGGCGGATGGTGCCAACGTCCTGACTTTC. Translation: CASSQGGADGANVLTF.

Remarks on this clone: A junction boundary mismatches the germline segment, possibly from a read error. The chain couples TRBV7-7 to TRBJ2-5; no reliable D call. CDR3 length: 14 residues. CDR1 SSHAT and CDR2 FNYEAQ come from the germline V gene (reference sequence). For the CDR3, the DNA is TGTGCTAGCAGCTTATATAGCCGGCAAGAGACCCAGTACTTC. Residues: CASSLYSRQETQYF.

V and J are TRBV7-3 and TRBJ2-3; possible D gene TRBD1, 5 bases. Trimming shortened V by 1 base and J by 6 bases, and 11 bases separated the two germline ends. The germline V gene has CDR1 SGHTA and CDR2 FQGTGA. This CDR3 spans 14 amino acids. The CDR3 region is CASSLMVGPDTQYF. The CDR3 bases are TGTGCCAGCAGCTTAATGGTGGGGCCCGATACGCAGTATTTT.

J is TRBJ1-4 and V is TRBV7-6, with 8 nucleotides matching TRBD1. V lost 5 bases and J lost 0; bases outside the gene matches: 14. Germline CDR1 SGHVS, CDR2 FNYEAQ. The CDR3 spans 19 residues. The CDR3 coding sequence is TGTGCCAGCAGCCAAGCGATACAGGGGGAGGGGGCAACTAATGAAAAACTGTTTTTT. As protein: CASSQAIQGEGATNEKLFF.

This rearrangement joins TRBV15 to TRBJ1-1, with TRBD1 as a possible D gene (6 bases). V gave up 0 bases and J gave up 3 bases, with 17 bases separating them. CDR3 length: 17 residues. The V gene's germline CDR1 is LNHNV and CDR2 YYDKDF (reference sequence). In DNA, the CDR3 is TGTGCCACCAGCAGAGATATACCAGGTCCAGGGGACACTGAAGCTTTCTTT. Residues: CATSRDIPGPGDTEAFF.

This clone was detected only a few times. The J gene is TRBJ1-4, the V gene TRBV30, with a tentative D call TRBD1 (5 bases). The germline V and J ends were trimmed by 8 bases and 8 bases, with 15 bases remaining between them. CDR1 and CDR2 from the germline V gene are GTSNPN and SVGIG (reference sequence). The CDR3 covers 12 residues. The CDR3 region is CAAAGYGEKLFF. The CDR3 DNA follows: TGTGCCGCAGCAGGGTATGGGGAAAAACTGTTTTTT.